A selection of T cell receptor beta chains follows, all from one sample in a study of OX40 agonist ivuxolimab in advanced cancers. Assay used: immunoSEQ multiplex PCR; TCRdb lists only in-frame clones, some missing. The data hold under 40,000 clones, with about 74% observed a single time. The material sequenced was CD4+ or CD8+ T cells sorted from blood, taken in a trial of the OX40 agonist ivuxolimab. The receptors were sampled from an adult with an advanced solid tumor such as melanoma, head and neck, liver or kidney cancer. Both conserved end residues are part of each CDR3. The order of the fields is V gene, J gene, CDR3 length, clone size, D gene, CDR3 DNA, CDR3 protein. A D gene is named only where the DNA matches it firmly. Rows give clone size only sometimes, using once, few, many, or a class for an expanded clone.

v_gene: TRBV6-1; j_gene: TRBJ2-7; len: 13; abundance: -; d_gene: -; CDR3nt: TGTGCCGCGGGGAGCGCCTCAACCTACGAGCAGTACTTC; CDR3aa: CAAGSASTYEQYF
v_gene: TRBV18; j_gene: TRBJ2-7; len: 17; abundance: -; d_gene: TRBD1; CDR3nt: TGTGCCAGCTCACCACGGGGACAGGGTAGGCCTACTAACGAGCAGTACTTC; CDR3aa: CASSPRGQGRPTNEQYF
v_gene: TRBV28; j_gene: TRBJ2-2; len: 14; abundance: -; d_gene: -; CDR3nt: TGTGCCAGCAGTTCAATCCAGGGCACCGGGGAGCTGTTTTTT; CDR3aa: CASSSIQGTGELFF
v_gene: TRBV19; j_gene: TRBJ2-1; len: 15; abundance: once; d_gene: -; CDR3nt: TGTGCCAGTAGATACGGACAGGCGGGGAACAATGAGCAGTTCTTC; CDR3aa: CASRYGQAGNNEQFF
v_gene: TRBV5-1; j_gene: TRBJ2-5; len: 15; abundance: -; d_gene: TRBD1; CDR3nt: TGCGCCAGCAGCACAAAAACAGGGGGCGGGGAGACCCAGTACTTC; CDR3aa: CASSTKTGGGETQYF
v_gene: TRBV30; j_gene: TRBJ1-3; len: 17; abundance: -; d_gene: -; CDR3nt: TGTGCCTGGACAGGGCCAGGCCTTGCACGCTCTGGAAACACCATATATTTT; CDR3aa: CAWTGPGLARSGNTIYF
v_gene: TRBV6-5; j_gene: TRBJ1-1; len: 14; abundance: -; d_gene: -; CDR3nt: TGTGCCAGCAGTAAAGTCACAGGGAACACTGAAGCTTTCTTT; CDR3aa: CASSKVTGNTEAFF
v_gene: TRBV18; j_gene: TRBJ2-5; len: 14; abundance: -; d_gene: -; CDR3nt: TGTGCCAGCTCACCATTGCCAGCGGGTGAGACCCAGTACTTC; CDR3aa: CASSPLPAGETQYF
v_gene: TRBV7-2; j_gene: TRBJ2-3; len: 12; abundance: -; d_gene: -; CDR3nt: TGTGCCAGCAGCCCCGGTATGGCGACGCAGTATTTT; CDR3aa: CASSPGMATQYF
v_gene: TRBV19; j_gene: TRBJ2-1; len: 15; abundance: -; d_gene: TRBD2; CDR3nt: TGTGCCAGTAGATCGTCTAGCGGGCCCAATATCGAGCAGTTCTTC; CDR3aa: CASRSSSGPNIEQFF
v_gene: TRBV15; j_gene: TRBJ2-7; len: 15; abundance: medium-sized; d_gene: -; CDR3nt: TGTGCCACCAGCAGAGAGGCAACAGGGTCAAACGAGCAGTACTTC; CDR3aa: CATSREATGSNEQYF
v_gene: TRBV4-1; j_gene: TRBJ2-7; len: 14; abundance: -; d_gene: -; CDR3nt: TGCGCCACCCAGGATGTAGGGGGAACCTACGAGCAGTACTTC; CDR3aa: CATQDVGGTYEQYF
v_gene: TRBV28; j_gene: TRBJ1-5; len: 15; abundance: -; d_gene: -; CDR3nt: TGTGCCAGCACCTCCCCCGGGGTTGGGTATCAGCCCCAGCATTTT; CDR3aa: CASTSPGVGYQPQHF
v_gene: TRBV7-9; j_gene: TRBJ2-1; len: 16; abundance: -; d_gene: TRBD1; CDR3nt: TGTGCCAGCAGCTTATCGGGACAGGGGGCATTGAATGAGCAGTTCTTC; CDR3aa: CASSLSGQGALNEQFF
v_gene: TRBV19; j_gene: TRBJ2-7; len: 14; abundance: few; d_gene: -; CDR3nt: TGTGCCAGTCAAAGTTCTTTTAGCTCCTACGAGCAGTACTTC; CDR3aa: CASQSSFSSYEQYF
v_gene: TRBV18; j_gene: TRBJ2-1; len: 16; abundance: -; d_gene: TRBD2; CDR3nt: TGTGCCAGCTCACCACGGTTTACCGGGACTAACAATGAGCAGTTCTTC; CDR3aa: CASSPRFTGTNNEQFF
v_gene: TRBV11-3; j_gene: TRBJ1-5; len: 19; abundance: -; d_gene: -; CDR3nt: TGTGCCAGCAGCTGTGTCGCCACTACTTCTGACAGCCCATCCCGGGACCAGCATTTT; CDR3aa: CASSCVATTSDSPSRDQHF
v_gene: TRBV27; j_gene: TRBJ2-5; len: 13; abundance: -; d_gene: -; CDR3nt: TGTGCCAGCAGTCGAAAGGAGGGCGAGACCCAGTACTTC; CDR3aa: CASSRKEGETQYF
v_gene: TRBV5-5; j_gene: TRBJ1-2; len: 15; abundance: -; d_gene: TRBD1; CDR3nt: TGTGCCAGCAGCTTGGCTCGGACAGGGGTCTATGGCTACACCTTC; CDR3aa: CASSLARTGVYGYTF
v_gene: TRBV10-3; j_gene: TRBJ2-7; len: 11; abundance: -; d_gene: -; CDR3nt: TGTGCCATCAGTGGCCCCGGCGAGCAGTACTTC; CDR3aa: CAISGPGEQYF
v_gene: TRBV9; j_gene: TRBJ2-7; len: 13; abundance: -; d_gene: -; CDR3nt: TGTGCCAGCAGCGTAAACGATATATACGAGCAGTACTTC; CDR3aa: CASSVNDIYEQYF
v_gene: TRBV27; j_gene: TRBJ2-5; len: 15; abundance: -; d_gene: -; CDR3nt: TGTGCCAGCTCTCGAGGGGGGGGGAGTTGGGAGACCCAGTACTTC; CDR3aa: CASSRGGGSWETQYF
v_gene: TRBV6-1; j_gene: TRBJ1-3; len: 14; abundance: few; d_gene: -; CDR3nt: TGTGCCAGCAGTGTCGTGGGCTCTGGAAACACCATATATTTT; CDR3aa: CASSVVGSGNTIYF
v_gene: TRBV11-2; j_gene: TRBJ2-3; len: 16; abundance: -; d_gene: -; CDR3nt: TGTGCCAGCAGCTTCCTTGGGGTTTCTACCTCAGATACGCAGTATTTT; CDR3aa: CASSFLGVSTSDTQYF
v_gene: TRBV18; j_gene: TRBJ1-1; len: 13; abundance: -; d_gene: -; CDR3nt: TGTGCCAGCTCGCCAGGGCCCAACACTGAAGCTTTCTTT; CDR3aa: CASSPGPNTEAFF
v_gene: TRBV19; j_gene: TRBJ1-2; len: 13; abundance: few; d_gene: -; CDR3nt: TGTGCCAGTAGTCCCTCCCGGACAGATGGCTACACCTTC; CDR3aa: CASSPSRTDGYTF
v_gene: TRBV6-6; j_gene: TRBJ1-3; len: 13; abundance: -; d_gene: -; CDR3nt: TGTGCCAGCAGTCCCCGGGACAGAAACACCATATATTTT; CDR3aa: CASSPRDRNTIYF
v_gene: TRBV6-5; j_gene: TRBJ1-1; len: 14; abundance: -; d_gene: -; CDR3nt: TGTGCCAGCATCCCACGGGCAGGGAATACTGAAGCTTTCTTT; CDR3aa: CASIPRAGNTEAFF
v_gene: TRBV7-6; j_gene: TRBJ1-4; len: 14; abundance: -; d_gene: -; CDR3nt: TGTGCCAGCAGCTTGGGGTCGACTAATGAAAAACTGTTTTTT; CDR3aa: CASSLGSTNEKLFF